This T cell receptor beta chain was captured by sequencing in a study of T cells in localized non-small cell lung cancer (TCRdb year 2020). With regard to the full study: Comparing tumors with uninvolved tumor-adjacent lungs, the study looked at the T cell repertoires of hundreds of patients with early-stage NSCLC. The cohort consisted of 200 to 300 treatment-naive NSCLC patients whose localized lung tumors had been resected. A mean age of around 66 years was recorded for the NSCLC patients, of whom roughly 130 were male and 100 to 110 were female. Broader findings and caveats from the paper: Since the design was exploratory, TCR variables were selected using unadjusted p-values with no false-discovery rate correction. Uninvolved tumor-adjacent lung showed the highest T cell clonality, higher than tumor, which suggests more focused antigenic responses in the uninvolved tumor-adjacent lung. Because multi-region tumor sequencing was not done, intratumor heterogeneity could not be ruled out. A median of around 50 of the top 100 tumor clones were detected in paired uninvolved adjacent lung, and around 30 of these tumor clones were also found among the top 100 clones of the paired uninvolved adjacent lung. Higher blood T cell density associated with longer overall survival, while higher adjacent-lung clonality associated with shorter survival.

The immunoSEQ Assay was used to sequence TCR beta CDR3 regions from DNA. Per the authors' processing: T cell density was computed as TCR beta template counts normalized to usable DNA estimated by amplifying housekeeping genes. The preseqR package was used to estimate richness by extrapolating to 400,000 templates for PBMC samples and to 120,000 templates for tissue samples. Clonality was calculated as one minus Pielou's evenness. Tissue-enriched TCRs were identified by differential abundance testing using productive amino-acid clonotypes, minimum total count 5 and alpha 0.1. The Jaccard Index and the Morisita Overlap Index were used to measure how much the repertoires overlapped between compartments. GLIPH grouped TCR beta CDR3s together with public tetramer-defined viral CDR3s, and a viral motif had to include at least three viral sequences and show V-gene enrichment. The immuneACCESS repertoire file appears here via TCRdb, limited to in-frame rearrangements. These files lack a portion of the clones; in checked studies, under half of the deficit traces to unresolved V genes, and the cause of the others is not known. The DNA gave D and trimming, while V, J and clone size come from that table. The sample has tens of thousands of clones on record, about nine tenths of them singletons. 9.4% of the sample goes to the ten largest clones.

The CDR3 covers 15 residues, taking in both the cysteine and the phenylalanine. Just the 45-base CDR3 DNA is kept, in frame starting at base 1. Looking up the germline V gene (reference sequence) yields CDR1 SEHNR and CDR2 FQNEAQ. Concerning this clone: Its antigen target is currently unknown. It has no much larger one-base neighbor in the sample; base qualities were not kept.

At diagnosis, peripheral blood, uninvolved tumor-adjacent lung and tumor were collected and stored as a combination of fresh-frozen and FFPE material. For TCR repertoire profiling, blood samples were analyzed in the form of peripheral blood mononuclear cells. This sequence uses TRBV7-9 and TRBJ2-5; the D gene cannot be resolved reliably. The DNA end lines up better with TRBJ2-7; the J call may be wrong. The material sequenced was peripheral blood mononuclear cells, taken before any cancer treatment. This receptor was obtained from a woman aged 40-70 years with stage III lung adenocarcinoma. The CDR3 sequence is CASSLDRGAPGEQYF. The DNA reads as follows: TGTGCCAGCAGCTTAGATCGCGGTGCTCCCGGCGAGCAGTACTTC.